This T cell receptor (beta chain) was identified during a study of metastatic and nonmetastatic thyroid tumors. Study summary: For malignant and benign thyroid patients, tumor or nodule tissue and blood were the sources whose repertoires were compared. Study-wide findings and caveats: Reports indicated that malignant thyroid tumors showed significantly higher TCR beta diversity than benign nodules did, in blood and tumor.

No treatment had been given to any patient before thyroid surgery. In the authors' methods: Researchers built a distant-metastasis classifier for papillary thyroid cancer that drew on CDR3 differences across clinicopathological groups. TCRdb reprocessed the PCR reads via MiXCR. The V and J calls follow TCRdb's processing rather than the paper's. The sample lists some 40,000 clones; 20% to 25% were seen once. The germline V gene encodes CDR1 PRHDT and CDR2 FYEKMQ (reference sequence). V lost 2 bases to trimming and J lost 8 bases, with 15 bases between them. The length of the CDR3 is 14 residues. In its sample, this clone was seen many times. The antigen is unknown.

Sequencing used tumor tissue. The chain uses TRBV13 and TRBJ1-2; D gene uncertain. This TCR was sampled from a female donor with papillary thyroid cancer or a benign thyroid nodule (not recorded which). Some clones in this sample may be carry-over from other donors' samples. CDR3 region: CASSLLGRSEGYTF. CDR3 nucleotides: TGTGCCAGCAGCTTATTGGGCAGGTCAGAGGGCTACACCTTC. The entire variable domain, with the rest obtained from reference TRBV13 and TRBJ1-2, is as follows: AAGVIQSPRHLIKEKRETATLKCYPIPRHDTVYWYQQGPGQDPQFLISFYEKMQSDKGSIPDRFSAQQFSDYHSELNMSSLELGDSALYFCASSLLGRSEGYTFGSGTRLTVV.